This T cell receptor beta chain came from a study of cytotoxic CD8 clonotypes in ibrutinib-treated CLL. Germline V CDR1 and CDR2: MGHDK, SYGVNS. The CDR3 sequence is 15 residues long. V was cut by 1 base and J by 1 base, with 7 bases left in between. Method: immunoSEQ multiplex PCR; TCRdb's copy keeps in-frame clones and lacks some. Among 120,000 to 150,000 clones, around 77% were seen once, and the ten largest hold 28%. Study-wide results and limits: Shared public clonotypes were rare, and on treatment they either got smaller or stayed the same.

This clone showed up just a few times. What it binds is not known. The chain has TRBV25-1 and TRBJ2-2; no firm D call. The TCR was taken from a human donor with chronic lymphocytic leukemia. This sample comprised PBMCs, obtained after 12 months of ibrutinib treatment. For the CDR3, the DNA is TGTGCCAGCAGTGAATCCGGCAGGAACACCGGGGAGCTGTTTTTT. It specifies CASSESGRNTGELFF.